Below are 26 T cell receptor beta chains sequenced from a single sample in a study of T cells in women clearing cervical HPV infection. Data came from immunoSEQ multiplex PCR; TCRdb stores just in-frame clones and leaves some out. This sample contains about 19,000 clones. Sequencing was done on a sample of blood buffy coat. These receptor sequences come from a woman aged 18 to 75 with a cervical HPV16 infection that either progressed to CIN3+ or cleared (not recorded which).

According to its frequency, this clone is medium-sized. The CDR3 end lies 3 residues beyond the end of the read and is filled in from the germline J gene. The rearrangement joins TRBV10-3 to TRBJ1-5; D is unclear. Germline-derived CDR1 and CDR2 are ENHRY and SYGVKD. Trimming took 8 bases from V and 0 from J, leaving 11 bases between them. This CDR3 has 14 amino acids. Partial CDR3 DNA: TGTGCCATCTCAGATGGCACTAGCAATCAGCCC. This encodes CAISDGTSNQP. The entire CDR3 protein is CAISDGTSNQPQHF.

As regards this clone: The read terminates 3 residues ahead of where the CDR3 ends, so the germline J gene completes it. The chain carries TRBV7-6 and TRBJ1-2; 9 positions match TRBD1. This CDR3 comprises 16 residues. Germline V gene data show CDR1 as SGHVS and CDR2 as FNYEAQ. J lost 0 bases, V lost 5 bases, and 7 bases had no gene match. CDR3 DNA, as far as it was read: TGTGCCAGCAGCGGAGACAGGGGGGGGGCTAACTATGGC. Protein product: CASSGDRGGANYG. The entire CDR3 reads CASSGDRGGANYGYTF.

Points on this clone: The read stops 3 residues short of the end of the CDR3; the missing end is completed from the germline J gene. The chain recombines TRBV4-1 with TRBJ1-5; maybe TRBD1 (5 bases). The germline V gene has CDR1 MGHRA and CDR2 YSYEKL. Trimming took 0 bases from V and 1 from J, leaving 13 bases between them. The CDR3 length is 17 residues. Incomplete CDR3 DNA: TGCGCCAGCAGCCAAGACCGGGACTCATACAGCAATCAGCCC. It is translated as CASSQDRDSYSNQP. The CDR3 in full is CASSQDRDSYSNQPQHF.

On this clone: The sequenced fragment ends 3 residues before the CDR3 boundary, so the rest is inferred from the germline J gene. The gene calls are TRBV6-2 or TRBV6-3 and TRBJ2-3; 8 bases are a match to TRBD1. CDR3 length equals 16 residues. CDR1 and CDR2 from the germline V gene are MNHEY and SVGEGT. The part of the CDR3 DNA that was read is TGTGCCAGCAGCATGGGGAGACAGGGGATGAGAGAGACG. Residues: CASSMGRQGMRET. The whole CDR3 protein is CASSMGRQGMRETQYF.

With respect to this clone: The read gets to within 3 residues of the CDR3 end, and the germline J gene fills in the rest. This chain connects TRBV29-1 to TRBJ1-2, with D possibly TRBD1 on 6 matching bases. The CDR3 runs to 13 residues. Looked up from germline, CDR1 is SQVTM and CDR2 is ANQGSEA. The CDR3 reads CSGGNRDNWDYTF. The covered CDR3 bases are TGCAGCGGGGGGAACCGGGACAACTGGGAC.

Note on this clone: The sequence runs out 3 residues before the end of the CDR3; the remainder is reconstructed from the germline J gene. The gene calls are TRBV12-5 and TRBJ2-2, with D tentatively TRBD1 (5 bases). Germline V gene sequence: CDR1 LGHNT, CDR2 FRNRAP. This CDR3 region has 14 residues. V was cut by 2 bases and J by 2 bases, with 6 bases left in between. The sequenced CDR3 bases are TGTGCTAGTGGTTTGTGGACAAACACCGGGGAG. As protein: CASGLWTNTGE. The CDR3 reads in full as CASGLWTNTGELFF.

Remarks on this clone: The read ends 3 residues before the CDR3 terminus; that terminus is restored from the germline J gene. The rearrangement uses TRBV7-2 and TRBJ1-2; D perhaps matches TRBD1 (6 bases). Germline lookup yields CDR1 SGHTA and CDR2 FQGNSA. The V end was cut by 5 bases, the J end by 4 bases, with 17 bases between. The CDR3 has 15 residues. The DNA read from the CDR3 is TGTGCCAGCAGCCCGGGACAACGTCGGAGCTATGGC. Amino acid sequence: CASSPGQRRSYG. The complete CDR3 protein is CASSPGQRRSYGYTF.

About this clone itself: The read ends 3 residues early relative to the CDR3; the germline J gene fills the gap. The chain is built from TRBV11-2 and TRBJ2-5; no reliable D call. The CDR3 covers 13 residues. Germline V lookup: CDR1 SGHAT, CDR2 FQNNGV. The ends were cut back, 1 base at V and 3 bases at J, with 6 bases in the middle. Here the CDR3 reads CASSLGAKETQYF. The sequenced part of the CDR3 DNA is TGTGCCAGCAGCTTAGGGGCAAAAGAGACC. The full variable domain, its missing parts supplied by reference TRBV11-2 and TRBJ2-5, is EAGVAQSPRYKIIEKRQSVAFWCNPISGHATLYWYQQILGQGPKLLIQFQNNGVVDDSQLPKDRFSAERLKGVDSTLKIQPAKLEDSAVYLCASSLGAKETQYFGPGTRLLVL.

On this clone: The DNA ends 3 residues before the CDR3 does, and the rest of the CDR3 is filled in from the germline J gene. J is TRBJ2-5 and V is TRBV14, with 7 bases identical to TRBD1. With V trimmed by 4 bases and J by 5 bases, 4 bases remained unmatched. Per germline, CDR1 SGHDN and CDR2 FVKESK. The CDR3 consists of 13 residues. Incomplete CDR3 DNA: TGTGCCAGCAGCCGACAGGGTCGGGAGACC. This translates into CASSRQGRET. The whole CDR3 protein is CASSRQGRETQYF.

Of note for this clone: The DNA ends 3 residues before the CDR3 does, and the rest of the CDR3 is filled in from the germline J gene. This chain uses TRBV7-2 with TRBJ2-3; D is undetermined. CDR3 length: 15 residues. In germline, CDR1 is SGHTA, CDR2 FQGNSA. CDR3 bases read: TGTGCCAGCAGCTTCGAGTTGGAGCGTGTTGAGACG. This sequence encodes CASSFELERVET. The whole CDR3 sequence is CASSFELERVETQYF. Full variable domain (remainder filled in from reference TRBV7-2 and TRBJ2-3): GAGVSQSPSNKVTEKGKDVELRCDPISGHTALYWYRQSLGQGLEFLIYFQGNSAPDKSGLPSDRFSAERTGGSVSTLTIQRTQQEDSAVYLCASSFELERVETQYFGPGTRLTVL.

A remark on this clone: The read terminates 3 residues ahead of where the CDR3 ends, so the germline J gene completes it. The genes are TRBV2 and TRBJ2-1, with 8 bases matching TRBD2. V dropped 5 bases and J dropped 9; count of bases not matched to a gene: 15. Germline V gives CDR1 SNHLY, CDR2 FYNNEI. The CDR3 has 16 residues. CDR3 DNA, as far as it was read: TGTGCCAGCAGTCCCTGGGAGTCGGGGGGGTTGTCTGAG. Its protein is CASSPWESGGLSE. The full CDR3 protein reads CASSPWESGGLSEQFF. The whole variable domain, filled in from reference TRBV2 and TRBJ2-1, reads EPEVTQTPSHQVTQMGQEVILRCVPISNHLYFYWYRQILGQKVEFLVSFYNNEISEKSEIFDDQFSVERPDGSNFTLKIRSTKLEDSAMYFCASSPWESGGLSEQFFGPGTRLTVL.

A remark on this clone: Read data end 3 residues before the CDR3 end; the end is taken from the germline J gene. The chain is built from TRBV14 and TRBJ2-4, with D uncertain. The CDR3 totals 12 residues. Germline CDR1 SGHDN, CDR2 FVKESK. The DNA read from the CDR3 is TGTGCCAGCAGCCAAGTCAGGCAGACT. It encodes CASSQVRQT. The complete CDR3 reads CASSQVRQTQYF. Together with reference TRBV14 and TRBJ2-4, the CDR3 gives the full variable domain: EAGVTQFPSHSVIEKGQTVTLRCDPISGHDNLYWYRRVMGKEIKFLLHFVKESKQDESGMPNNRFLAERTGGTYSTLKVQPAELEDSGVYFCASSQVRQTQYFGAGTRLSVL.

In regard to this clone: The sequence runs out 3 residues before the end of the CDR3; the remainder is reconstructed from the germline J gene. The J gene is TRBJ1-5, the V gene TRBV20-1; D possibly corresponds to TRBD1 (5 bases). The CDR3 loop spans 13 amino acids. CDR1 and CDR2 (germline): DFQATT, SNEGSKA (reference sequence). Trimming removed 1 base from V and 2 bases from J, with 6 bases in between. The CDR3 bases that were read are TGCAGTGCTAGAGCCAGGGGCAATCAGCCC. It yields the protein CSARARGNQP. The CDR3 reads in full as CSARARGNQPQHF.

Details on this clone: The read finishes 3 residues shy of the CDR3 end, and the germline J gene is used to complete it. V and J are TRBV4-2 and TRBJ2-2, with TRBD2 matching over 8 bases. This CDR3 is built from 16 residues. The V gene end was trimmed by 1 base and the J gene end by 1 base; junction bases not matched to a gene: 2. Germline assignment: CDR1 LGHNA and CDR2 YNFKEQ. This CDR3 reads CASSQGAGENTGELFF. The sequenced part of the CDR3 DNA is TGTGCCAGCAGCCAAGGAGCGGGGGAGAACACCGGGGAG.

Details on this clone: The read stops 3 residues short of the end of the CDR3; the missing end is completed from the germline J gene. This chain joins TRBV18 and TRBJ1-5; tentative D call: TRBD1 (6 bases). In germline, CDR1 is KGHSH, CDR2 LQKENI. This CDR3 comprises 14 residues. Trimming shortened V by 3 bases and J by 5 bases, and 11 bases separated the two germline ends. The CDR3: CASSPGRGDQPQHF. CDR3 DNA (partial): TGTGCCAGCTCACCTGGCAGGGGAGATCAGCCC.

A note on this clone: The read terminates 3 residues ahead of where the CDR3 ends, so the germline J gene completes it. This sequence joins TRBV13 and TRBJ2-1; weak D call: TRBD1 (7 bases). Per the germline V gene, CDR1 is PRHDT and CDR2 is FYEKMQ (reference sequence). With 5 bases removed from V and 6 bases from J, the gap between germline ends came to 17 bases. CDR3 length equals 15 residues. This chain's CDR3 is CASSALEGAGNEQFF. The DNA read from the CDR3 is TGTGCCAGCAGCGCCTTGGAGGGGGCTGGCAATGAG.

The chain's CDR3 is CASSECTGGGGETQYF. The DNA read from the CDR3 is TGCGCCAGCAGTGAGTGCACGGGGGGCGGGGGAGAGACC. This chain connects TRBV10-1 to TRBJ2-5; the D gene is possibly TRBD2 (7 bases). The read comes to an end 3 residues before the CDR3 does, leaving the germline J gene to fill in the end. V was trimmed by 1 base and J by 4 bases, leaving 16 bases between them. The germline V gene has CDR1 WNHNN and CDR2 SYGVQD (reference sequence). The CDR3 covers 16 residues.

Details on this clone: Read sequence stops 3 residues before the CDR3 end, and the germline J gene provides the missing end. The chain joins TRBV12-3 or TRBV12-4 to TRBJ2-4, with D maybe TRBD1 (5 bases). This CDR3 is built from 18 residues. The ends were cut back, 3 bases at V and 0 bases at J, with 18 bases in the middle. Partial CDR3 DNA: TGTGCCAGCAGTTTCTTTAGGGGTAGTCCTCTAGCCAAAAACATT. It translates to CASSFFRGSPLAKNI. The whole CDR3 sequence reads CASSFFRGSPLAKNIQYF.

For this clone: The CDR3 end falls 3 residues outside the read, so it is completed with the germline J gene. The V and J genes are TRBV4-2 and TRBJ1-4; tentative D call: TRBD1 (5 bases). The CDR3 runs 16 residues. V shed 7 bases and J shed 2 bases, with 17 bases lying between them. Germline loops: CDR1 LGHNA, CDR2 YNFKEQ. The CDR3: CASKILQGLTNEKLFF. The part of the CDR3 DNA that was read is TGTGCCAGCAAGATCCTCCAGGGCTTGACTAATGAAAAA.

On this clone: The read falls 3 residues short of the CDR3 end, and the missing part is taken from the germline J gene. The rearrangement links TRBV5-4 to TRBJ1-3, with D possibly TRBD1 on 6 matching bases. V was trimmed by 4 bases and J by 0 bases, leaving 8 bases between them. The CDR3 covers 14 residues. Germline values: CDR1 SGHNT, CDR2 YYREEE (reference sequence). CDR3 loop: CASSGDNSGNTIYF. The covered CDR3 bases are TGTGCCAGCAGCGGGGACAACTCTGGAAACACC.

In regard to this clone: Sequencing ends 3 residues short of the CDR3 end; the germline J gene provides the rest. This sequence joins TRBV5-3 and TRBJ2-3, with D possibly matching TRBD2 (6 bases). TRBV5-3 is an ORF for which the function is uncertain. V was cut by 0 bases and J by 5 bases, with 19 bases left in between. The length of the CDR3 is 17 residues. Partial CDR3 DNA: TGTGCCAGAAGCTTGGTGGGCGGGGCCGAACTAGGAGATACG. This codes for CARSLVGGAELGDT. The complete CDR3 reads CARSLVGGAELGDTQYF.

As for this clone: The read finishes 3 residues shy of the CDR3 end, and the germline J gene is used to complete it. The V gene is TRBV20-1, the J gene TRBJ1-1; D is possibly TRBD1 (6 bases). The CDR3 extends over 16 amino acids. Germline lookup yields CDR1 DFQATT and CDR2 SNEGSKA (reference sequence). Trimming pared 0 bases from V and 0 bases from J, leaving 14 bases between. CDR3 protein: CSAREGTGLMNTEAFF. The sequenced part of the CDR3 DNA is TGCAGTGCTAGAGAGGGTACAGGGCTGATGAACACTGAA.

Turning to this clone: The sequenced fragment ends 3 residues before the CDR3 boundary, so the rest is inferred from the germline J gene. The rearrangement uses TRBV10-3 and TRBJ2-3; 10 bases are shared with TRBD2. V gave up 4 bases and J gave up 1 base; unmatched junction bases: 2. This CDR3 has 15 amino acids. Germline-derived CDR1 and CDR2 are ENHRY and SYGVKD. CDR3 residues: CAISATSGGTDTQYF. CDR3 DNA, as far as it was read: TGTGCCATCAGTGCAACTAGCGGGGGCACAGATACG.

Remarks on this clone: The DNA ends 3 residues before the CDR3 does, and the rest of the CDR3 is filled in from the germline J gene. The V and J genes are TRBV5-4 and TRBJ1-4; possibly TRBD1 for D (6 bases). Germline V gives CDR1 SGHNT, CDR2 YYREEE (reference sequence). There are 16 residues in the CDR3. V gave up 0 bases and J gave up 8 bases, with 17 bases separating them. The CDR3 protein is CASSLAVAGVREKLFF. Incomplete CDR3 DNA: TGTGCCAGCAGCTTGGCCGTGGCAGGGGTACGGGAAAAA.

Points on this clone: The CDR3 goes on 3 residues after the read ends, and that part is filled in from the germline J gene. The chain uses TRBV6-2 or TRBV6-3 and TRBJ2-1; the match to TRBD2 covers 10 bases. The J segment lost 6 bases and the V segment lost 4 bases, leaving 9 bases of the junction unmatched. Germline lookup yields CDR1 MNHEY and CDR2 SVGEGT. The CDR3 sequence is 16 residues long. Partial CDR3 DNA: TGTGCCAGCAGTTTGAGCGGGGGGGCGAGGTCCAATGAG. Translation gives CASSLSGGARSNE. The whole CDR3 is CASSLSGGARSNEQFF.

Regarding this clone: The sequence runs out 3 residues before the end of the CDR3; the remainder is reconstructed from the germline J gene. The rearrangement joins TRBV2 to TRBJ2-2, with a possible D match to TRBD2 (6 bases). V dropped 5 bases and J dropped 4 bases, with 11 bases sitting between them. Germline V CDR1 and CDR2: SNHLY, FYNNEI. CDR3 length: 14 amino acids. The CDR3 bases that were read are TGTGCCAGCAGTTCCGGGGGAGGCACCGGGGAG. It yields the protein CASSSGGGTGE. Given in full, the CDR3 is CASSSGGGTGELFF. Filled out from reference TRBV2 and TRBJ2-2, the complete variable domain reads EPEVTQTPSHQVTQMGQEVILRCVPISNHLYFYWYRQILGQKVEFLVSFYNNEISEKSEIFDDQFSVERPDGSNFTLKIRSTKLEDSAMYFCASSSGGGTGELFFGEGSRLTVL.